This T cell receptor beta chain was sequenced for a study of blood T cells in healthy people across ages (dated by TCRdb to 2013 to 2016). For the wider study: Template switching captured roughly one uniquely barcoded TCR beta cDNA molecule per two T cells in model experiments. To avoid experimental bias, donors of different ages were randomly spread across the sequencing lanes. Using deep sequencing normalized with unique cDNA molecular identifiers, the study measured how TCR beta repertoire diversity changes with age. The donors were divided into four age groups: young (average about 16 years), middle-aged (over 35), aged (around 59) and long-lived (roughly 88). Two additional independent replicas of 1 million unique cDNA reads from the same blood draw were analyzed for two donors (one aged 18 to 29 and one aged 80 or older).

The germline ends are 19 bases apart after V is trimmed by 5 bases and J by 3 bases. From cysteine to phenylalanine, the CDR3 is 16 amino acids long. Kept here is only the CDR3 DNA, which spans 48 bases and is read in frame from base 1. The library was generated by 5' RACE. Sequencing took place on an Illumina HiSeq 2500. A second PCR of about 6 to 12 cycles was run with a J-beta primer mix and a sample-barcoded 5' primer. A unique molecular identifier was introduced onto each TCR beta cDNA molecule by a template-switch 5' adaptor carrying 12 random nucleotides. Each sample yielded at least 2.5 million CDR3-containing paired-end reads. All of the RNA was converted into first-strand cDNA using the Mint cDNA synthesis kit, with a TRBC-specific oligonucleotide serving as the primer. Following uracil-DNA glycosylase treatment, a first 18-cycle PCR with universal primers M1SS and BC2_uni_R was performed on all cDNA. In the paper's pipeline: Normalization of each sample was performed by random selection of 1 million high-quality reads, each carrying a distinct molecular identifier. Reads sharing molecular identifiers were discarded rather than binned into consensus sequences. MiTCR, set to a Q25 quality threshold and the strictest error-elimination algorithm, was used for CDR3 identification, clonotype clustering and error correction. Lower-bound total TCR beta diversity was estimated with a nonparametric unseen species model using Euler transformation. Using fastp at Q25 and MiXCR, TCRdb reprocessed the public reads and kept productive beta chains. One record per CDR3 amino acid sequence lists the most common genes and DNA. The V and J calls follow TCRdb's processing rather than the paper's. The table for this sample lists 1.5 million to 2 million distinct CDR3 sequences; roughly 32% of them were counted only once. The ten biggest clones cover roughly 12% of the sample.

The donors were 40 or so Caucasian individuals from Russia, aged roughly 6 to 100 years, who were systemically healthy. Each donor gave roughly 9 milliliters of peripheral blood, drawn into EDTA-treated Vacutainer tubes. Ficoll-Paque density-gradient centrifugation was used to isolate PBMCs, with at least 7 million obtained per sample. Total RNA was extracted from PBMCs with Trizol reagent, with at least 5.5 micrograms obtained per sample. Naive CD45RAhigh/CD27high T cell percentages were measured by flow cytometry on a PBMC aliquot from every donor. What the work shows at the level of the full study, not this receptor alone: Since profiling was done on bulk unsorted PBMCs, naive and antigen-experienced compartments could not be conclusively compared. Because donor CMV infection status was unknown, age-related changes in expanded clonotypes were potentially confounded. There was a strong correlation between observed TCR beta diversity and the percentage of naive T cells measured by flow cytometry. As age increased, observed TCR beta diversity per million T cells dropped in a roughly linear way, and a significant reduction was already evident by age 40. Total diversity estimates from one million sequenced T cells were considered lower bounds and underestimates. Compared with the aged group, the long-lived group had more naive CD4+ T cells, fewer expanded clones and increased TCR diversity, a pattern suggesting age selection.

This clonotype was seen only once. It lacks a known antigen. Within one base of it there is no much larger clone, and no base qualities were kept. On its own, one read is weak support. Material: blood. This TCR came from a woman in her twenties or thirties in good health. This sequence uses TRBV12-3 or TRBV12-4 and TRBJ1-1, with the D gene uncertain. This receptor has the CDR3 CASSPLLGEMYTEAFF. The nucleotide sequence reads TGTGCCAGCAGTCCTCTTTTGGGTGAGATGTACACTGAAGCTTTCTTT.